This TCR beta chain was identified during a study of blood T cell repertoires in COVID-19. Trimming took 1 base from V and 6 from J; bases not matched to a gene: 13. Germline CDR1 LGHDT, CDR2 YNNKEL (reference sequence). This CDR3 spans 18 amino acids. Original handling: Cell counts per sample came from amplifying reference gene primers. Sequencing used immunoSEQ multiplex PCR; TCRdb keeps in-frame clones, though not all of them. V and J calls and clone size come straight from that table; D and trimming were deduced from the DNA. In the table there are roughly 190,000 clones, 80% of which are singletons.

The chain uses TRBV3-1 (or the pseudogene TRBV3-2) and TRBJ1-4, with TRBD1 identical over 8 bases. This receptor was obtained from a man aged 55 to 70 with acute or convalescent COVID-19. Sequenced input: peripheral blood. This CDR3 reads CASSQVPDRGGHHEKLFF. As DNA, the CDR3 is TGTGCCAGCAGCCAAGTCCCCGACAGGGGTGGGCATCATGAAAAACTGTTTTTT.